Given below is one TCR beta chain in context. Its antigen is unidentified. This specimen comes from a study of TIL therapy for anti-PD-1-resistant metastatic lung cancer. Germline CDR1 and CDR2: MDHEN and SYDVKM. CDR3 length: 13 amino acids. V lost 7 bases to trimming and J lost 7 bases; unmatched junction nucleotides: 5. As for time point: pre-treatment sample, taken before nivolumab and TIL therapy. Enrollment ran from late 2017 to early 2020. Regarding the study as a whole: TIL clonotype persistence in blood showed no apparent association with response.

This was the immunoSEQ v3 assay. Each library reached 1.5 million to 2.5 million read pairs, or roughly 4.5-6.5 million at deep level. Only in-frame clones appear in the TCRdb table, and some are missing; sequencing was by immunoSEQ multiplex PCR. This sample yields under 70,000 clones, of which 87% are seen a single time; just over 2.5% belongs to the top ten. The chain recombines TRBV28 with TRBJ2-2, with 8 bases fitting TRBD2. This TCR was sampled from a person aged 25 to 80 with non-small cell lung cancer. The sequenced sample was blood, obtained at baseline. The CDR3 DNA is TGTGCCAGCAAACGGGGGGGTTACGGGGAGCTGTTTTTT. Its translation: CASKRGGYGELFF. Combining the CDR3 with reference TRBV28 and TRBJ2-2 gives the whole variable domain DVKVTQSSRYLVKRTGEKVFLECVQDMDHENMFWYRQDPGLGLRLIYFSYDVKMKEKGDIPEGYSVSREKKERFSLILESASTNQTSMYLCASKRGGYGELFFGEGSRLTVL.